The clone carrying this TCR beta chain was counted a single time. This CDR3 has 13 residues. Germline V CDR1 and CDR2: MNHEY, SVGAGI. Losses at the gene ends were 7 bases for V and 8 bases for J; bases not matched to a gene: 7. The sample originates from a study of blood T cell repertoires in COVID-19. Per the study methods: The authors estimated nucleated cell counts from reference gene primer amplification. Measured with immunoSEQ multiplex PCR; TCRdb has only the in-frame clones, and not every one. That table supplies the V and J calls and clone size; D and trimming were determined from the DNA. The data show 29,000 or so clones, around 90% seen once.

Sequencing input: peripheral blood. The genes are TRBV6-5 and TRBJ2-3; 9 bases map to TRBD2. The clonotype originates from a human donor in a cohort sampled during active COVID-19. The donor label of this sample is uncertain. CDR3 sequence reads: CASTQAGGGTQYF. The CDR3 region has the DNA TGTGCCAGCACCCAGGCGGGGGGGGGTACGCAGTATTTT.